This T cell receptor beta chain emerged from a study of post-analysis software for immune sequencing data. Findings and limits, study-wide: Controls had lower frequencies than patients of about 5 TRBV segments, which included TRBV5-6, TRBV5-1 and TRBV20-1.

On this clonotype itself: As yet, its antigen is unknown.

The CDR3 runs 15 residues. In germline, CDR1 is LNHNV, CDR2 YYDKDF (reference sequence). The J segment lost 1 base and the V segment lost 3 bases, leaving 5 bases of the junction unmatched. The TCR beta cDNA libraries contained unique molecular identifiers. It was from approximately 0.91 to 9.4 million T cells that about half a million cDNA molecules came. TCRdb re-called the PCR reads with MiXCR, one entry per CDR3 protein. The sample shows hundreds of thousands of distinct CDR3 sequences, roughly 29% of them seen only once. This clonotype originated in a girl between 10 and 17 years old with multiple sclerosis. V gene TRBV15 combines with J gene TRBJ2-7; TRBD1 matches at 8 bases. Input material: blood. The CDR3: CATSSDRTGSYEQYF. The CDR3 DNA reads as TGTGCCACCAGCAGTGACAGGACAGGGTCCTACGAGCAGTACTTC.